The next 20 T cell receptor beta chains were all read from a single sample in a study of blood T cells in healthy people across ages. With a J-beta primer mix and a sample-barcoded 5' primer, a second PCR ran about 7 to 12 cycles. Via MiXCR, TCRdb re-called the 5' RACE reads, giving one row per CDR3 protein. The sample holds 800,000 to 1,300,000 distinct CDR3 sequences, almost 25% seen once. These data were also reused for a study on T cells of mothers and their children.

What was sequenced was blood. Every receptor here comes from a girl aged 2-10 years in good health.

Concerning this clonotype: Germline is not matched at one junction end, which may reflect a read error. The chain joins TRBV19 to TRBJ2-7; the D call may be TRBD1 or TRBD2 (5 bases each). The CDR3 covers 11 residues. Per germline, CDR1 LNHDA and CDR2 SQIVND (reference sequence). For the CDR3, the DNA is TGTGCCAGTAATGGGGGTTACGAGCAGCACTTC. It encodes CASNGGYEQHF.

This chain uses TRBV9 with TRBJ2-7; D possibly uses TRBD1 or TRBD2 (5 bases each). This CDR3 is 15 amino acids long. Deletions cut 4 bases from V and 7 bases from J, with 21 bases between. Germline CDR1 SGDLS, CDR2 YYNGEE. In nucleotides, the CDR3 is TGTGCCAGCAGCCCCCAGCCGGGGCCCGTTGGAGAGCAGTACTTC. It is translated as CASSPQPGPVGEQYF.

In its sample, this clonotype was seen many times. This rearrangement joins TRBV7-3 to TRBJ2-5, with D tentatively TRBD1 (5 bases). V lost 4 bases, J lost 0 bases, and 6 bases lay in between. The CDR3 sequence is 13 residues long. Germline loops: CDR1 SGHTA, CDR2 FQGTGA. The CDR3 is CASSSGYQETQYF. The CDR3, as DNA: TGTGCCAGCAGCTCAGGGTACCAAGAGACCCAGTACTTC.

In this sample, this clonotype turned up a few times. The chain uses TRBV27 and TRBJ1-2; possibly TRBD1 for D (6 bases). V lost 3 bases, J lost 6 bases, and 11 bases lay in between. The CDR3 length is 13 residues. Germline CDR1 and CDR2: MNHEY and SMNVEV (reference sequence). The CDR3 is CASSFRNRDGYTF. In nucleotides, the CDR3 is TGTGCCAGCAGTTTCCGGAACAGGGATGGCTACACCTTC.

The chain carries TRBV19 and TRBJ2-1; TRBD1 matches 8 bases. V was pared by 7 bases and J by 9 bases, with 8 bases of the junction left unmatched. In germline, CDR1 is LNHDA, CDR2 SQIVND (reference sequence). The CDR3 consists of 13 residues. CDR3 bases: TGTGCCAGTACCTGGACAGGGTGGAGTGAGCAGTTCTTC. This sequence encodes CASTWTGWSEQFF.

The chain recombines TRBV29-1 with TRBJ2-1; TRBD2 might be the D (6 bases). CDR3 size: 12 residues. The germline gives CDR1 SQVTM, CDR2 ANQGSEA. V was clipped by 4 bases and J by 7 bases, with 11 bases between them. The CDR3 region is CSVVGGNNEQFF. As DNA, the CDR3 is TGCAGCGTTGTTGGAGGGAATAATGAGCAGTTCTTC.

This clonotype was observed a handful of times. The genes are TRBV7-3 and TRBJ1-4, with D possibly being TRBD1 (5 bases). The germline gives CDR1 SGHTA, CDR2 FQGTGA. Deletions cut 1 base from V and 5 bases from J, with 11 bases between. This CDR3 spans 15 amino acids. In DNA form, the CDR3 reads TGTGCCAGCAGCTTAATCGCCGGGGGGAATGAAAAACTGTTTTTT. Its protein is CASSLIAGGNEKLFF.

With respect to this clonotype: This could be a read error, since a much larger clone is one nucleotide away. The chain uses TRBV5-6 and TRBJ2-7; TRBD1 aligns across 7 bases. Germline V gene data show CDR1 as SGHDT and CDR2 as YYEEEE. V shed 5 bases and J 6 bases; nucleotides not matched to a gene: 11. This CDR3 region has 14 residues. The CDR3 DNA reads TGTGCCAGCAGTCCGAACGACAGGGAAGGCGAGCAGTACTTC. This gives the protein CASSPNDREGEQYF.

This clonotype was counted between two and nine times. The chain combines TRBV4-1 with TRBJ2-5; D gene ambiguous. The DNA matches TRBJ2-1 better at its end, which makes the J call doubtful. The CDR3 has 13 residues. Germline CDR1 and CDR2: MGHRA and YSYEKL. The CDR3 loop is CASSLVQANEQFF. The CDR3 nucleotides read TGCGCCAGCAGCCTCGTTCAGGCTAATGAGCAGTTCTTC.

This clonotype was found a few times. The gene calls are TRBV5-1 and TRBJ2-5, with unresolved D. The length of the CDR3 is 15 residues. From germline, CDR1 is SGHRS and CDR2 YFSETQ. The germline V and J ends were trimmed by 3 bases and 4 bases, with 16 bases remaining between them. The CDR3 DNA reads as TGCGCCAGCAGCTACTCCGAAGGGCGAGGAGAGACCCAGTACTTC. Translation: CASSYSEGRGETQYF.

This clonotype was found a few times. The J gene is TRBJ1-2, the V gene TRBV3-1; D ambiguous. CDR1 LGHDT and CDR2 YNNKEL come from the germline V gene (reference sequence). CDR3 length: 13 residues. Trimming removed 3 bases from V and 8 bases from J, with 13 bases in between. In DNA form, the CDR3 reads TGTGCCAGCAGCCATCGTAGAGAGTGGGGCTACACCTTC. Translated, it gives CASSHRREWGYTF.

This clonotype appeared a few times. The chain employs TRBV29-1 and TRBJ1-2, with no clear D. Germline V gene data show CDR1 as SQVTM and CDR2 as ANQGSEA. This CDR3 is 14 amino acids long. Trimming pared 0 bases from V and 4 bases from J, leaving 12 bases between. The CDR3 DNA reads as TGCAGCGTTGAAGATCCCCGGATGCCCTATGGCTACACCTTC. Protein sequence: CSVEDPRMPYGYTF.

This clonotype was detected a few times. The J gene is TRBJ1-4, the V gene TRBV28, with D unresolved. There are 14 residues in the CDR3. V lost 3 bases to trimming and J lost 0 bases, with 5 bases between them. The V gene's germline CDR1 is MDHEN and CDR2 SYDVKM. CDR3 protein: CASSFWSTNEKLFF. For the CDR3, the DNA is TGTGCCAGCAGTTTCTGGTCAACTAATGAAAAACTGTTTTTT. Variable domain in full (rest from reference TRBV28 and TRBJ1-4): DVKVTQSSRYLVKRTGEKVFLECVQDMDHENMFWYRQDPGLGLRLIYFSYDVKMKEKGDIPEGYSVSREKKERFSLILESASTNQTSMYLCASSFWSTNEKLFFGSGTQLSVL.

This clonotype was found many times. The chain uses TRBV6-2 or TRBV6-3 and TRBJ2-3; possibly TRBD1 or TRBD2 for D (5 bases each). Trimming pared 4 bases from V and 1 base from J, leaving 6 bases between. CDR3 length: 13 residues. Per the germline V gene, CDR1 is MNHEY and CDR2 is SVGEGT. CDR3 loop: CASSSGRTDTQYF. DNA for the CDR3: TGTGCCAGCAGTTCGGGGCGCACAGATACGCAGTATTTT.

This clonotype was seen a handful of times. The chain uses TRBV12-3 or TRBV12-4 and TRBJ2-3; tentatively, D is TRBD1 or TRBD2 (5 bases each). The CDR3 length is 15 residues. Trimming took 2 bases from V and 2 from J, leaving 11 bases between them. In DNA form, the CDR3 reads TGTGCCAGCAGTTTAAGGCAGGGAGTCACAGATACGCAGTATTTT. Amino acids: CASSLRQGVTDTQYF.

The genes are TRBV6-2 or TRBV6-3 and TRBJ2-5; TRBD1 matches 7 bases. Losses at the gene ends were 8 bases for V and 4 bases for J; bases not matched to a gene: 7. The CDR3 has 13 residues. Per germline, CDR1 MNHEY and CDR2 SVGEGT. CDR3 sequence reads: CASGDRAPETQYF. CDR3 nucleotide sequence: TGTGCCAGCGGCGACAGGGCCCCAGAGACCCAGTACTTC.

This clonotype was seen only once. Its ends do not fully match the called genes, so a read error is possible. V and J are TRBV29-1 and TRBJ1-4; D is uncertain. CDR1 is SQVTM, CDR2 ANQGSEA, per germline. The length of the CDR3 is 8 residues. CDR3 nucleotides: TGCAGCGTTGAAGATGCGATTTTT. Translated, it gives CSVEDAIF.

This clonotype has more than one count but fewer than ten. For the CDR3, the DNA is TGTGCCAGCAGTCCGTCCAACAGGGTCAATGAGCAGTTCTTC. It codes for CASSPSNRVNEQFF. The chain employs TRBV6-5 and TRBJ2-5; possibly TRBD1 for D (6 bases). The assigned J gene may be wrong: the sequence end matches TRBJ2-1 better. This CDR3 is 14 amino acids long. CDR1 and CDR2 from the germline V gene are MNHEY and SVGAGI.

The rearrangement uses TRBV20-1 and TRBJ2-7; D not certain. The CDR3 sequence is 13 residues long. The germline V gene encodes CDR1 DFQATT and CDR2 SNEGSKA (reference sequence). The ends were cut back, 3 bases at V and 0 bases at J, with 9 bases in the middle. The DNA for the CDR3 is TGCAGTGCTAGGTCTCTTAACTCCTACGAGCAGTACTTC. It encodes CSARSLNSYEQYF.

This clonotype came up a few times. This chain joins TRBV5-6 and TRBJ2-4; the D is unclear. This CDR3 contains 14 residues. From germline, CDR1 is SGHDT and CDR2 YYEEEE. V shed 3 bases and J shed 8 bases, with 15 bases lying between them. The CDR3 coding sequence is TGTGCCAGCAGCTCGCAATCGTCTGGAGACATTCAGTACTTC. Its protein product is CASSSQSSGDIQYF.